The entry that follows covers one T cell receptor (beta chain) sequence. This sample was included in a study of blood T cell repertoires in COVID-19. At the level of the study: From T cells, B-cell-depleted T cells, or PBMCs came the material, which was cDNA or gDNA.

The CDR3 contains 14 residues. With V trimmed by 6 bases and J by 6 bases, 5 bases remained unmatched. Germline V gene lookup returns CDR1 KGHSH and CDR2 LQKENI. Authors' analysis steps: Estimated nucleated cell counts came from reference gene primer amplification. Method: immunoSEQ multiplex PCR; TCRdb's copy keeps in-frame clones and lacks some. V, J and clone size derive from that table, while D and trimming were established from the DNA sequence. The sample carries 120,000 or so clones, roughly 79% recorded once. The J gene is TRBJ2-2, the V gene TRBV18; 9 positions match TRBD1. Sequenced sample: peripheral blood. The TCR was taken from a human donor in a cohort sampled during active COVID-19. The CDR3 bases are TGTGCCAGCTCGGGACAGGGCGAATCCGGGGAGCTGTTTTTT. Translating it yields CASSGQGESGELFF.